The present TCR beta chain was sequenced within a study of blood T cell repertoires in COVID-19. As for the study in general: COVID-19 samples collected from the United States, Italy and Spain covered acute and convalescent phases. From T cells, B-cell-depleted T cells, or PBMCs came the material, which was cDNA or gDNA.

Enrolled during active infection, Seattle patients were then followed longitudinally. The repertoire was sequenced with immunoSEQ multiplex PCR; TCRdb's copy has only in-frame clones and lacks some. The data contain approximately 160,000 clones, 85% of them singletons. The V and J ends lost 7 bases and 7 bases, in that order; junction bases with no gene match: 10. Per the germline V gene, CDR1 is MNHEY and CDR2 is SMNVEV (reference sequence). This CDR3 contains 16 residues. Source material: peripheral blood. The chain joins TRBV27 to TRBJ1-6, with 10 bases that match TRBD1. This receptor was obtained from a woman aged 60 to 75 with COVID-19, enrolled during active disease. The CDR3 loop reads CASTPDRGIPNSPLHF. Written as DNA, the CDR3 is TGTGCCAGCACCCCGGACAGGGGGATACCGAATTCACCCCTCCACTTT.